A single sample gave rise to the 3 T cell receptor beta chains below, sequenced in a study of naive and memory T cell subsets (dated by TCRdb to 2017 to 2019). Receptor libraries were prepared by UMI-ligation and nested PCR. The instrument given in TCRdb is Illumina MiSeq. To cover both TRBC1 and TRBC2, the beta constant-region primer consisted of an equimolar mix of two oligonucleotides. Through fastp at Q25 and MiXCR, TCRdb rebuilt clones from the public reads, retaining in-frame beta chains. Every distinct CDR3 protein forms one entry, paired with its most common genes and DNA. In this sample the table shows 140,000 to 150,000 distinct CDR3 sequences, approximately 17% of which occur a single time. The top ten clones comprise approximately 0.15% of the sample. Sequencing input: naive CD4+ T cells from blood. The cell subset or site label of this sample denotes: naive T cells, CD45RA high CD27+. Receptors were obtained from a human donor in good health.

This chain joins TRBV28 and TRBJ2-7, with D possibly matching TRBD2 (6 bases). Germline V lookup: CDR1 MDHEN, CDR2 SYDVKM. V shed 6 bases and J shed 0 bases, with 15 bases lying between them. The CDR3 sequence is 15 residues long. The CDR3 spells CASSLASESSYEQYF. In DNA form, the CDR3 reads TGTGCCAGCAGCCTAGCTAGCGAGAGCTCCTACGAGCAGTACTTC.

The CDR3 spells CSVEDRQGWYTDTQYF. In DNA form, the CDR3 reads TGCAGCGTTGAAGATCGACAGGGGTGGTACACAGATACGCAGTATTTT. The chain is built from TRBV29-1 and TRBJ2-3; TRBD1 matches 8 bases. Germline V gene data show CDR1 as SQVTM and CDR2 as ANQGSEA. This CDR3 is built from 16 residues. V was clipped by 0 bases and J by 2 bases; unmatched bases: 7.

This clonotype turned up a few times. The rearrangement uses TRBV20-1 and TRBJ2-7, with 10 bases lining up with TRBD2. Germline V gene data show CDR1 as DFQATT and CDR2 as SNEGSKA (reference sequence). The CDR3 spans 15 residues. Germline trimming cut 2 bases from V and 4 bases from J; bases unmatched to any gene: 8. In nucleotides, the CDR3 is TGCAGTGCTAGAAAGCCGGGACTAGCGCGGTACGAGCAGTACTTC. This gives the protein CSARKPGLARYEQYF.